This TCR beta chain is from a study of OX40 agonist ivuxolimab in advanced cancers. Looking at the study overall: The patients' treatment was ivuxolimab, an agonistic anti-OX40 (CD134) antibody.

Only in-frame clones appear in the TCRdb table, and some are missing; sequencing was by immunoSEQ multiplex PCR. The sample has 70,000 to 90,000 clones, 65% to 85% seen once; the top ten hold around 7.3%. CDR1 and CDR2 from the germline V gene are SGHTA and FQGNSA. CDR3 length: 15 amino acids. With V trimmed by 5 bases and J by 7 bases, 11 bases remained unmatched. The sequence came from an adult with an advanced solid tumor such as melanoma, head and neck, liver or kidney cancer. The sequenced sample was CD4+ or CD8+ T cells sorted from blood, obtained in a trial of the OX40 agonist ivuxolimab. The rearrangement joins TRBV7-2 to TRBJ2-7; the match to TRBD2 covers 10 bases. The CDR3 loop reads CASSPTPGLAVEQYF. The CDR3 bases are TGTGCCAGCAGCCCCACTCCCGGACTAGCGGTGGAGCAGTACTTC.